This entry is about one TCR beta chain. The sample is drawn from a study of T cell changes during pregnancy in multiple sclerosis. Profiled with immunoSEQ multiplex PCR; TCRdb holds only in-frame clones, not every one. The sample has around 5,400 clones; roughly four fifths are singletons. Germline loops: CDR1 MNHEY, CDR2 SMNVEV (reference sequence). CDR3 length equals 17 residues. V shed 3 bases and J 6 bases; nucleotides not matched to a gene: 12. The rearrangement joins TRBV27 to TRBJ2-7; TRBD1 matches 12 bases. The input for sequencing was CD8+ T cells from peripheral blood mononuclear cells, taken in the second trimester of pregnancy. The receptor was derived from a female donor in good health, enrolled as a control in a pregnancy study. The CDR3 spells CASSFQTRGTGGPEQYF. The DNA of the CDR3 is TGTGCCAGCAGTTTCCAAACGCGGGGGACAGGGGGCCCCGAGCAGTACTTC.